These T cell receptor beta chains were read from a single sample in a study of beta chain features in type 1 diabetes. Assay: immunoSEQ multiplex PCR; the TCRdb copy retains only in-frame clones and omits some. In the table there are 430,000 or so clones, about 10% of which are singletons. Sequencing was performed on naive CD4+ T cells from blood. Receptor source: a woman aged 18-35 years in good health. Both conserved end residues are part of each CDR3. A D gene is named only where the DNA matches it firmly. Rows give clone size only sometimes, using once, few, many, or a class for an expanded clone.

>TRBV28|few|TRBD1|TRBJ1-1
CASSLTGQGEGAEAFF
TGTGCCAGCAGTTTAACGGGACAGGGCGAGGGCGCTGAAGCTTTCTTT
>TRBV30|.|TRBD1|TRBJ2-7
CASQGTGGYEQYF
TGTGCCTCCCAGGGGACAGGGGGCTACGAGCAGTACTTC
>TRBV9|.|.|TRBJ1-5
CASRRDRNQPQHF
TGTGCCAGCCGGAGGGATCGCAATCAGCCCCAGCATTTT
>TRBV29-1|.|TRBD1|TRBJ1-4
CSVEGQNNEKLFF
TGCAGCGTTGAGGGACAGAATAATGAAAAACTGTTTTTT
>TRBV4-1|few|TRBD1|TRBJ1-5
CASSQPTQGNQPQHF
TGCGCCAGCAGCCAACCGACACAGGGGAATCAGCCCCAGCATTTT
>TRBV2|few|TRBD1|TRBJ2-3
CASSGGQSDTQYF
TGTGCCAGCAGTGGGGGACAGTCAGATACGCAGTATTTT
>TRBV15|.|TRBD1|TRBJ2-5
CATSRLGKVGTGEETQYF
TGTGCCACCAGCAGATTGGGGAAGGTTGGGACAGGGGAAGAGACCCAGTACTTC
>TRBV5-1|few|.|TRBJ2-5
CASSLRRDRALQETQYF
TGCGCCAGCAGCCTCCGCCGTGATCGGGCTCTCCAAGAGACCCAGTACTTC
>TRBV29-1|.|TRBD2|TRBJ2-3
CSVDGLAGDTQYF
TGCAGCGTTGACGGACTAGCAGGAGATACGCAGTATTTT
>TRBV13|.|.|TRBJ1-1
CASSLRRAGTEAFF
TGTGCCAGCAGCTTACGCAGGGCGGGCACTGAAGCTTTCTTT
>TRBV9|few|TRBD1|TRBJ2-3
CASSARQGGTDTQYF
TGTGCCAGCAGCGCCCGACAGGGGGGCACAGATACGCAGTATTTT
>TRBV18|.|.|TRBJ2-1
CASSPRDSEQFF
TGTGCCAGCTCACCACGAGACTCTGAGCAGTTCTTC
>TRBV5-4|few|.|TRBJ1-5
CASSPPGTINQPQHF
TGTGCCAGCAGCCCTCCTGGGACGATCAACCAGCCCCAGCATTTT
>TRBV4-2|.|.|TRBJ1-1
CASSQPGQMNTEAFF
TGTGCCAGCAGCCAACCCGGACAGATGAACACTGAAGCTTTCTTT
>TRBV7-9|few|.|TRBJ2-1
CASSQGAGGSSYNEQFF
TGTGCCAGCAGCCAAGGAGCCGGGGGCAGCTCCTACAATGAGCAGTTCTTC
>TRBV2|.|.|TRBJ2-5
CASRRRDQETQYF
TGTGCCAGCAGACGCAGGGATCAAGAGACCCAGTACTTC
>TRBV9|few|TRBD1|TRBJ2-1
CASSVGAGGINEQFF
TGTGCCAGCAGCGTCGGGGCAGGGGGCATCAATGAGCAGTTCTTC
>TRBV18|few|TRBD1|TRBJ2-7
CASHGQGRSYEQYF
TGTGCCAGCCACGGACAGGGAAGGTCCTACGAGCAGTACTTC
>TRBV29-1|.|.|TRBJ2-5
CSVVGDQETQYF
TGCAGCGTTGTGGGCGACCAAGAGACCCAGTACTTC
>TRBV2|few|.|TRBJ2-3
CASSDAGDTQYF
TGTGCCAGCAGTGACGCGGGGGATACGCAGTATTTT
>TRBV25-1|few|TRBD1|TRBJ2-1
CASSARTGGKDNEQFF
TGTGCCAGCAGTGCACGGACAGGGGGTAAGGACAATGAGCAGTTCTTC
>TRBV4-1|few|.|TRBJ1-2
CASSQDRVGGYTF
TGCGCCAGCAGCCAAGACAGGGTTGGAGGCTACACCTTC
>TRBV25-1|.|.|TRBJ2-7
CASRVSGSKGEQYF
TGTGCCAGTCGGGTAAGTGGATCGAAAGGCGAGCAGTACTTC
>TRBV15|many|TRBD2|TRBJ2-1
CATSAGAPAGNEQFF
TGTGCCACCAGCGCGGGAGCACCTGCAGGCAATGAGCAGTTCTTC
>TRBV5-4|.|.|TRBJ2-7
CASSLPSREQYF
TGTGCCAGCAGCTTGCCATCAAGGGAGCAGTACTTC
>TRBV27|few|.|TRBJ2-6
CASTPGRAGANVLTF
TGTGCCAGCACTCCTGGCAGGGCTGGGGCCAACGTCCTGACTTTC
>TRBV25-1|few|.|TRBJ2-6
CASSKQVSGANVLTF
TGTGCCAGCAGTAAACAGGTCTCTGGGGCCAACGTCCTGACTTTC
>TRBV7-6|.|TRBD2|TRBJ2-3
CASSLSGGAWDTQYF
TGTGCCAGCAGCTTAAGCGGGGGGGCCTGGGATACGCAGTATTTT